This TCR beta chain was identified in a study of shared clonotypes between healthy human individuals. Background on the study: Donors, aged 18 to 49, were a couple of women and a few men.

CD45RO-negative CD8 cells positively selected for CCR7 made up the naive population, which excluded terminally differentiated effector memory CD45RA+ cells. Only a few counts were recorded for this clone. Its antigen is still unknown. An approximately 210 ng quantity of DNA, 25,000 to 35,000 T cell genomes, went into the sorted-subset replicate PCRs. Sequenced by immunoSEQ multiplex PCR; TCRdb stores in-frame clones only, minus some. Seen here are just over 2,000,000 clones, approximately 94% observed once, and the top ten hold around 1.1%. Overall study results and limits: Non-shared clonotypes had lower generation probabilities than clonotypes shared by all four sorted-subset donors.

CDR1 is PRHDT, CDR2 FYEKMQ, per germline (reference sequence). Trimming stripped 5 bases from V and 2 bases from J, with 7 bases between. The CDR3 runs 13 residues. The sequencing input was naive CD8+ T cells sorted from blood. The chain is built from TRBV13 and TRBJ1-3, with D hard to call. The receptor comes from a man aged 18 to 29 in good health. CDR3 nucleotides: TGTGCCAGCAGCCCCTCACCTGGAAACACCATATATTTT. Translated, it gives CASSPSPGNTIYF.